Below, 27 T cell receptor beta chains from the same sample are listed, as sequenced in a study of immune heterogeneity within non-small cell lung tumors. The template consisted of bulk tumor genomic DNA, with approximately 630 ng used per sample. During surgery, each primary tumor gave multiple biopsies spaced as far apart as possible. Curative surgical treatment was performed in patients who had newly diagnosed, untreated non-small cell lung cancer. TCR beta CDR3 regions came from multiplex PCR with 32 forward V and 13 reverse J primers. Each CDR3 protein is one row after TCRdb ran MiXCR on the multiplex PCR reads. In the table there are around 2,500 distinct CDR3 sequences, 14% to 15% of which are singletons. Sequenced: lung tumor tissue. The receptors shown here come from a female donor with non-small cell lung cancer.

This clonotype was found many times. This chain links TRBV11-3 with TRBJ2-2; TRBD1 might be the D (6 bases). Per germline, CDR1 SGHNT and CDR2 YENEEA. Trimming stripped 2 bases from V and 6 bases from J, with 13 bases between. This CDR3 is built from 15 residues. The CDR3 spells CASSLTGMAAGELFF. As DNA, the CDR3 is TGTGCCAGCAGCTTAACAGGGATGGCCGCCGGGGAGCTGTTTTTT.

Comment on this clonotype: This is likely a read error, given that the CDR3 carries no conserved phenylalanine or tryptophan at its end. The limits of the CDR3 on the DNA are not certain, so only TCRdb's listed CDR3 is given. This chain joins TRBV28 and TRBJ2-3; TRBD2 is the table's D call and was not checked against the DNA. Germline V gives CDR1 MDHEN, CDR2 SYDVKM. Both ends counted, the CDR3 spans 16 residues. The CDR3 region is CASSPLTDTYEQYFGP.

This clonotype is deemed medium-sized. The chain carries TRBV27 and TRBJ1-1; the D gene is possibly TRBD1 (5 bases). The V gene lost 1 base and the J gene lost 0 bases, with 15 bases spanning the gap. This CDR3 is built from 17 residues. Per germline, CDR1 MNHEY and CDR2 SMNVEV (reference sequence). CDR3 sequence (DNA): TGTGCCAGCAGTTTATTGGCAGGGACGTCCTTGAACACTGAAGCTTTCTTT. This sequence encodes CASSLLAGTSLNTEAFF.

This clonotype is medium-sized by share. The rearrangement joins TRBV30 to TRBJ1-1, with TRBD1 matching 9 bases. CDR3 size: 14 residues. The V segment lost 4 bases and the J segment 7 bases; nucleotides outside the gene matches: 10. Germline assignment: CDR1 GTSNPN and CDR2 SVGIG (reference sequence). CDR3 bases: TGTGCCTGGAATAGTGGACAGGGGATGAGTGAAGCTTTCTTT. It is translated as CAWNSGQGMSEAFF.

This clonotype is medium-sized (0.01 to 0.1%) within its sample. This chain uses TRBV24-1 with TRBJ2-7; 8 positions match TRBD1. This CDR3 comprises 14 residues. V dropped 6 bases and J dropped 4; count of bases not matched to a gene: 7. Germline loops: CDR1 KGHDR, CDR2 SFDVKD. As DNA, the CDR3 is TGTGCCACCAGTCGCACAGGGGGGAGTTACGAGCAGTACTTC. Protein product: CATSRTGGSYEQYF.

About this clonotype itself: Given a much more abundant clone one base away, this may be a read error. The chain employs TRBV27 and TRBJ2-7; TRBD2 matches 12 bases. This CDR3 has 13 residues. The germline gives CDR1 MNHEY, CDR2 SMNVEV (reference sequence). The CDR3 loop reads CVSKTSGRYEQYF. The DNA of the CDR3 is TGTGTCAGCAAAACTAGCGGGAGGTACGAGCAGTACTTC.

In this sample, this clonotype turned up many times. The junction departs from the called germline gene at one end, perhaps through a read error. V and J are TRBV7-9 and TRBJ1-3; D is undetermined. Germline CDR1 SEHNR, CDR2 FQNEAQ (reference sequence). This CDR3 comprises 12 residues. The CDR3 reads CASSLDGNTIYF. The CDR3 nucleotides are TGTGCCAGCAGTTTAGATGGAAACACCATATATTTT.

By sample fraction, this clonotype is medium-sized. J is TRBJ2-1 and V is TRBV20-1; 12 bases are shared with TRBD2. Trimming cost V 8 bases and J 4 bases; bases outside gene matches: 9. CDR3 length: 15 residues. Germline V gene lookup returns CDR1 DFQATT and CDR2 SNEGSKA (reference sequence). The CDR3 DNA reads as TGCAGTCCCAAAACCGGGACTAGCGGGTACAATGAGCAGTTCTTC. Translated, it gives CSPKTGTSGYNEQFF.

Of note for this clonotype: It is likely a read error, because the conserved phenylalanine at the end of the CDR3 is missing. It is unclear where the CDR3 begins or ends on the DNA, so no DNA is shown, and the CDR3 is as TCRdb lists it. The chain is built from TRBV7-9 and TRBJ2-7; the D call of TRBD2 is as the table states it, not checked on the DNA. The CDR3 has 16 amino acids, counting both end residues. Germline lookup yields CDR1 SEHNR and CDR2 FQNEAQ (reference sequence). The CDR3 protein is CASSSIPSGSPGERYC.

This clonotype rates as medium-sized. This chain connects TRBV7-8 to TRBJ1-1, with TRBD1 as a possible D gene (5 bases). With 0 bases removed from V and 4 bases from J, the gap between germline ends came to 9 bases. The CDR3 covers 14 residues. Germline assignment: CDR1 SGHVS and CDR2 FQNEAQ. The CDR3 region has the DNA TGTGCCAGCAGCTTAGCTCGGCAGGGCACTGAAGCTTTCTTT. The encoded protein is CASSLARQGTEAFF.

This clonotype counts as medium-sized (0.01 to 0.1%). The chain carries TRBV5-1 and TRBJ2-1; D gene unclear. Trimming pared 0 bases from V and 8 bases from J, leaving 18 bases between. Germline CDR1 is SGHRS and CDR2 is YFSETQ. The CDR3 sequence is 16 residues long. Here the CDR3 reads CASSLEQSARAHEQFF. The CDR3 DNA follows: TGCGCCAGCAGCTTGGAGCAGTCGGCTAGAGCCCATGAGCAGTTCTTC.

V gene TRBV5-1 combines with J gene TRBJ2-1; D not certain. CDR1 SGHRS and CDR2 YFSETQ come from the germline V gene. The CDR3 covers 13 residues. V dropped 1 base and J dropped 12 bases, with 14 bases sitting between them. CDR3 bases: TGCGCCAGCAGCTTGACGGTGGCCACTGGGCAGTTCTTC. Protein product: CASSLTVATGQFF.

The chain links TRBV6-2 or TRBV6-3 to TRBJ2-1; D ambiguous. Germline V gene data show CDR1 as MNHEY and CDR2 as SVGEGT. Trimming removed 6 bases at V and 8 bases at J, with 17 bases between. The CDR3 length is 14 residues. In DNA form, the CDR3 reads TGTGCCAGCAGCTACAGTGACAACATCGATGAGCAGTTCTTC. The encoded protein is CASSYSDNIDEQFF.

By frequency in the sample, this clonotype is large. V and J are TRBV15 and TRBJ1-1, with D uncertain. V lost 1 base to trimming and J lost 5 bases, with 14 bases between them. The CDR3 loop spans 15 amino acids. Per germline, CDR1 LNHNV and CDR2 YYDKDF (reference sequence). CDR3: CATSRVVGIGTEAFF. The CDR3 region has the DNA TGTGCCACCAGCAGAGTGGTAGGTATCGGGACTGAAGCTTTCTTT.

This clonotype is deemed medium-sized (0.01 to 0.1%). The rearrangement uses TRBV19 and TRBJ2-5; D is possibly TRBD1 (6 bases). The CDR3 sequence is 15 residues long. V dropped 1 base and J dropped 5 bases, with 14 bases sitting between them. Germline loops: CDR1 LNHDA, CDR2 SQIVND (reference sequence). For the CDR3, the DNA is TGTGCCAGTAGTATAGCCAGGGACACAGGCGAGACCCAGTACTTC. Amino acids: CASSIARDTGETQYF.

Turning to this clonotype: A read error is possible here, since a much larger clone lies one base away. The chain employs TRBV13 and TRBJ2-1; D possibly corresponds to TRBD1 (6 bases). V dropped 6 bases and J dropped 8 bases, with 20 bases sitting between them. The CDR3 has 15 amino acids. CDR1 and CDR2 from the germline V gene are PRHDT and FYEKMQ (reference sequence). The CDR3 sequence: CASRSRDKLDDEQFF. The CDR3 DNA reads TGTGCCAGCAGGAGCCGGGACAAGCTTGACGATGAGCAGTTCTTC.

By share of the sample, this clonotype is medium-sized. V usage is TRBV2 and J usage is TRBJ2-7; D not resolved. Germline V gene lookup returns CDR1 SNHLY and CDR2 FYNNEI. V lost 2 bases and J lost 4, with 6 bases in between. The CDR3 is 12 amino acids. CDR3 protein: CASSESDYEQYF. The CDR3 nucleotides are TGTGCCAGCAGTGAATCGGATTACGAGCAGTACTTC.

This clonotype has at least ten counts. This chain connects TRBV30 to TRBJ1-1, with D perhaps TRBD1 (6 bases). V lost 1 base to trimming and J lost 1 base, with 31 bases between them. The CDR3 has 21 residues. Germline CDR1 GTSNPN, CDR2 SVGIG (reference sequence). In DNA form, the CDR3 reads TGTGCCTGGAGTGCAATACTCTCCTCGAGGGGGGCCACGATAGAGAACACTGAAGCTTTCTTT. Translation gives CAWSAILSSRGATIENTEAFF.

By frequency in the sample, this clonotype is medium-sized. The V call is TRBV13, the J call TRBJ1-1; no clear D. Trimming removed 5 bases from V and 4 bases from J, with 20 bases in between. The CDR3 totals 16 residues. The V gene's germline CDR1 is PRHDT and CDR2 FYEKMQ (reference sequence). The DNA for the CDR3 is TGTGCCAGCAGCGTATCCCACAGAGGACGGGGCACTGAAGCTTTCTTT. Its protein product is CASSVSHRGRGTEAFF.

This clonotype has a count of ten or more. The chain employs TRBV7-3 and TRBJ1-2; 7 bases map to TRBD1. V shed 1 base and J 8 bases; nucleotides not matched to a gene: 16. Germline loops: CDR1 SGHTA, CDR2 FQGTGA. The CDR3 totals 17 residues. In DNA, the CDR3 is TGTGCCAGCAGCTTAAAGGAAATTTTAGGACAGGAAGGAGGCTACACCTTC. Protein sequence: CASSLKEILGQEGGYTF.

The table lists this clonotype with many counts. The rearrangement uses TRBV5-1 and TRBJ2-3; D may be TRBD1 or TRBD2 (5 bases each). The length of the CDR3 is 15 residues. CDR1 and CDR2 from the germline V gene are SGHRS and YFSETQ. V was trimmed by 4 bases and J by 0 bases, leaving 12 bases between them. The CDR3 coding sequence is TGCGCCAGCAGCCTCGGGACGATTAGCACAGATACGCAGTATTTT. Its translation: CASSLGTISTDTQYF.

This chain uses TRBV20-1 with TRBJ1-2; 7 nucleotides agree with TRBD1. V lost 8 bases and J lost 6; bases outside the gene matches: 15. CDR3 length equals 14 residues. Germline lookup yields CDR1 DFQATT and CDR2 SNEGSKA (reference sequence). The CDR3 loop reads CSMGQTEDGDGYTF. The CDR3 region has the DNA TGCAGTATGGGACAGACGGAAGATGGGGATGGCTACACCTTC.

The chain carries TRBV29-1 and TRBJ2-5; 8 bases are shared with TRBD2. Germline CDR1 reads SQVTM; CDR2 reads ANQGSEA. V shed 8 bases and J 5 bases; nucleotides not matched to a gene: 10. This CDR3 is built from 13 residues. CDR3 in DNA: TGCAGCATCACGGGACTAGAGGCTGAGACCCAGTACTTC. Its protein product is CSITGLEAETQYF.

This clonotype came up many times. The chain links TRBV3-1 to TRBJ2-1; 7 nucleotides match TRBD2. CDR1 LGHDT and CDR2 YNNKEL come from the germline V gene (reference sequence). CDR3 size: 15 residues. Unmatched junction bases numbered 8, after V lost 0 bases and J lost 9 bases. The chain's CDR3 is CASSQETSILGEQFF. CDR3 sequence (DNA): TGTGCCAGCAGCCAAGAGACTAGCATTTTAGGTGAGCAGTTCTTC.

This clonotype is termed medium-sized (0.01 to 0.1%). This chain uses TRBV28 with TRBJ2-1; D is unresolved. The CDR3 extends over 16 amino acids. V was clipped by 5 bases and J by 5 bases, with 19 bases between them. Germline V gene lookup returns CDR1 MDHEN and CDR2 SYDVKM. The CDR3: CASSPSFVSADNEQFF. The CDR3 nucleotides read TGTGCCAGCAGTCCCAGTTTCGTCAGCGCCGACAATGAGCAGTTCTTC.

This clonotype qualifies as medium-sized. The chain carries TRBV2 and TRBJ2-1; D might be TRBD1 (6 bases). V lost 7 bases and J lost 7, with 17 bases in between. The CDR3 extends over 14 amino acids. Germline V gives CDR1 SNHLY, CDR2 FYNNEI. The CDR3 nucleotides read TGTGCCAGCAACTCCCAGGGGATAGGGAATGAGCAGTTCTTC. It specifies CASNSQGIGNEQFF.

A few counts support this clonotype. A clone one base away is much larger, so this may be a read error. V and J are TRBV6-5 and TRBJ1-6, with no clear D. CDR3 length: 16 residues. Germline CDR1 MNHEY, CDR2 SVGAGI. The CDR3 DNA reads TGTGCCGGCAGTTACTTGGGTGCTGGGCCAAATTCACCCCTCCACTTT. Protein: CAGSYLGAGPNSPLHF.